These 23 T cell receptor beta chains were all obtained from the same sample, sequenced in a study of regulatory T cells in long-lasting Graves disease. Time point: persistent/refractory GD, antithyroid drugs over 5 years with positive TRAb. Generation of the TCR library employed RNA extracted from PBMCs. CDR3 regions were amplified by Arm-PCR using iRepertoire HTBI primers to build TCR beta libraries. TCRdb itself ran the multiplex PCR reads through MiXCR, one entry per CDR3 protein. In the table there are about 470,000 distinct CDR3 sequences, 20% to 25% of which are singletons. Sequencing used peripheral blood mononuclear cells (PBMCs), obtained when the disease was refractory, from a patient treated with antithyroid drugs. The origin of the receptors is a female donor with Graves disease.

This sequence joins TRBV7-9 and TRBJ1-6, with no clear D. This CDR3 is 15 amino acids long. Germline CDR1 reads SEHNR; CDR2 reads FQNEAQ (reference sequence). V gave up 1 base and J gave up 6 bases, with 10 bases separating them. The CDR3, as DNA: TGTGCCAGCAGCTTAGAACCAGGCCTTAATTCACCCCTCCACTTT. Amino acid sequence: CASSLEPGLNSPLHF. Drawing the rest from reference TRBV7-9 and TRBJ1-6, the complete variable domain is DTGVSQNPRHKITKRGQNVTFRCDPISEHNRLYWYRQTLGQGPEFLTYFQNEAQLEKSRLLSDRFSAERPKGSFSTLEIQRTEQGDSAMYLCASSLEPGLNSPLHFGNGTRLTVT.

The V call is TRBV7-9, the J call TRBJ1-1; D uncertain. The V gene lost 1 base and the J gene lost 10 bases, with 7 bases spanning the gap. CDR3 length equals 11 residues. Germline V gives CDR1 SEHNR, CDR2 FQNEAQ (reference sequence). The CDR3 DNA follows: TGTGCCAGCAGCTTAGTCTACGCAGCTTTCTTT. This translates into CASSLVYAAFF. Based on the CDR3 plus reference TRBV7-9 and TRBJ1-1, the full variable domain is DTGVSQNPRHKITKRGQNVTFRCDPISEHNRLYWYRQTLGQGPEFLTYFQNEAQLEKSRLLSDRFSAERPKGSFSTLEIQRTEQGDSAMYLCASSLVYAAFFGQGTRLTVV.

The rearrangement links TRBV27 to TRBJ1-6; 8 bases agree with TRBD1. CDR1 is MNHEY and CDR2 is SMNVEV in the germline V gene (reference sequence). This CDR3 is built from 14 residues. V lost 3 bases and J lost 6; bases outside the gene matches: 1. This CDR3 is CASSLQGANSPLHF. The CDR3 bases are TGTGCCAGCAGTTTGCAGGGGGCTAATTCACCCCTCCACTTT.

At least ten counts were recorded for this clonotype. The chain couples TRBV7-6 to TRBJ2-2, with D perhaps TRBD2 (6 bases). The germline V gene has CDR1 SGHVS and CDR2 FNYEAQ. This CDR3 is 16 amino acids long. V lost 2 bases to trimming and J lost 1 base, with 11 bases between them. CDR3 residues: CASSLYSGENTGELFF. The CDR3 nucleotides are TGTGCCAGCAGCTTATATAGCGGCGAGAACACCGGGGAGCTGTTTTTT.

This clonotype appeared many times. The CDR3 sequence is CSAFRVVMGYTF. The CDR3 nucleotides read TGCAGTGCGTTCAGGGTGGTTATGGGCTACACCTTC. J is TRBJ1-2 and V is TRBV20-1, with D perhaps matching TRBD1 (5 bases). The V end lost 6 bases, the J end lost 8 bases, and 16 bases lay between the germline ends. The CDR3 has 12 residues. Germline V CDR1 and CDR2: DFQATT, SNEGSKA (reference sequence).

The chain is built from TRBV4-1 and TRBJ2-7, with a possible D match to TRBD2 (5 bases). V was trimmed by 0 bases and J by 9 bases, leaving 15 bases between them. This CDR3 comprises 14 residues. Germline CDR1 is MGHRA and CDR2 is YSYEKL. The CDR3 DNA is TGCGCCAGCAGCCAAGATAGCGAGACGTTGGTGCAGTACTTC. Protein: CASSQDSETLVQYF.

There are a few counts of this clonotype. The genes are TRBV6-1 and TRBJ1-5; D unresolved. Trimming pared 4 bases from V and 0 bases from J, leaving 7 bases between. The CDR3 runs to 14 residues. CDR1 and CDR2 from the germline V gene are MNHNS and SASEGT. The CDR3 reads CASSGLYSNQPQHF. The CDR3 DNA is TGTGCCAGCAGTGGTCTCTATAGCAATCAGCCCCAGCATTTT.

This sequence joins TRBV5-1 and TRBJ1-1; D not certain. The V end lost 4 bases, the J end lost 2 bases, and 9 bases lay between the germline ends. Germline V gives CDR1 SGHRS, CDR2 YFSETQ. This CDR3 region has 13 residues. The DNA for the CDR3 is TGCGCCAGCAGCCCCGTACACAACACTGAAGCTTTCTTT. Translating it yields CASSPVHNTEAFF.

This clonotype has a count of ten or more. V usage is TRBV7-9 and J usage is TRBJ1-2; D call uncertain. The CDR3 consists of 15 residues. Trimming left V 3 bases short and J 2 bases short, with 13 bases between. Germline lookup yields CDR1 SEHNR and CDR2 FQNEAQ (reference sequence). The CDR3 nucleotides are TGTGCCAGCAGCTTGCTCGAAATAATCAACTATGGCTACACCTTC. Amino acids: CASSLLEIINYGYTF.

This chain connects TRBV12-3 or TRBV12-4 to TRBJ1-1, with a tentative D call TRBD1 (6 bases). This CDR3 has 17 amino acids. V was shortened by 1 base and J by 1 base, with 16 bases between the two germline ends. CDR3 loop: CASSLGPGAVANTEAFF. As DNA, the CDR3 is TGTGCCAGCAGTTTAGGGCCAGGGGCCGTAGCGAACACTGAAGCTTTCTTT.

This clonotype was counted once. A read error may produce the germline difference seen at one junction end. This chain joins TRBV7-9 and TRBJ2-7, with D tentatively TRBD1 or TRBD2 (5 bases each). Per germline, CDR1 SEHNR and CDR2 FQNEAQ (reference sequence). The CDR3 contains 16 residues. CDR3 sequence (DNA): TGTGCCAGCAGCTCCGCGATGGGGGACCCTTTCTACGTGCAGTACTTC. This codes for CASSSAMGDPFYVQYF.

The genes are TRBV5-8 and TRBJ2-7; D gene ambiguous. V dropped 0 bases and J dropped 2 bases, with 6 bases sitting between them. CDR1 and CDR2 from the germline V gene are SGHTS and YDEGEE. CDR3 size: 13 residues. The CDR3 here is CASSLARPYEQYF. The CDR3, as DNA: TGTGCCAGCAGCTTGGCCAGACCCTACGAGCAGTACTTC.

At least ten counts were recorded for this clonotype. J is TRBJ1-5 and V is TRBV3-1; D is possibly TRBD1 (5 bases). V lost 8 bases to trimming and J lost 3 bases, with 14 bases between them. This CDR3 contains 14 residues. The germline gives CDR1 LGHDT, CDR2 YNNKEL (reference sequence). The CDR3 here is CASHNSGSNQPQHF. CDR3 nucleotides: TGTGCCAGCCACAATTCAGGGTCCAATCAGCCCCAGCATTTT.

The gene calls are TRBV9 and TRBJ1-3; no clear D gene. Germline-derived CDR1 and CDR2 are SGDLS and YYNGEE. The CDR3 spans 14 residues. V was trimmed by 3 bases and J by 2 bases, leaving 9 bases between them. The CDR3 loop is CASSGREAGNTIYF. For the CDR3, the DNA is TGTGCCAGCAGCGGGAGGGAAGCTGGAAACACCATATATTTT.

This clonotype was found a few times. The genes are TRBV29-1 and TRBJ2-6; D possibly corresponds to TRBD1 (5 bases). The CDR3 is 13 amino acids. V lost 5 bases and J 2 bases, leaving 7 bases between the germline ends. Germline V lookup: CDR1 SQVTM, CDR2 ANQGSEA. CDR3 in DNA: TGCAGCGTTAGGGGCCCTGGGGCCAACGTCCTGACTTTC. This translates into CSVRGPGANVLTF.

The rearrangement uses TRBV7-9 and TRBJ1-2; D remains ambiguous. The CDR3 extends over 11 amino acids. Trimming stripped 5 bases from V and 8 bases from J, with 9 bases between. Germline values: CDR1 SEHNR, CDR2 FQNEAQ (reference sequence). The CDR3, as DNA: TGTGCCAGCAGCGCAGGAGGGGGCTACACCTTC. Translated, it gives CASSAGGGYTF.

This clonotype was counted ten times or more. V gene TRBV28 combines with J gene TRBJ1-5, with 10 bases lining up with TRBD1. Germline loops: CDR1 MDHEN, CDR2 SYDVKM. The V segment lost 6 bases and the J segment 3 bases; nucleotides outside the gene matches: 5. The CDR3 consists of 15 residues. In DNA form, the CDR3 reads TGTGCCAGCAGCGGGACAGGGGTTCACAATCAGCCCCAGCATTTT. Amino acids: CASSGTGVHNQPQHF. The whole variable domain, remainder taken from reference TRBV28 and TRBJ1-5, is DVKVTQSSRYLVKRTGEKVFLECVQDMDHENMFWYRQDPGLGLRLIYFSYDVKMKEKGDIPEGYSVSREKKERFSLILESASTNQTSMYLCASSGTGVHNQPQHFGDGTRLSIL.

The rearrangement uses TRBV28 and TRBJ1-6; D gene unclear. Trimming left V 7 bases short and J 14 bases short, with 15 bases between. The CDR3 spans 12 residues. Germline V gene sequence: CDR1 MDHEN, CDR2 SYDVKM. CDR3 in DNA: TGTGCCAGCAACCAGAGATTAGTAGCCCTCCACTTT. Translating it yields CASNQRLVALHF.

CDR3 in DNA: TGCGCCAGCAGCTTGGGAGACAGCCTGACAGATACGCAGTATTTT. Its protein is CASSLGDSLTDTQYF. The gene calls are TRBV5-1 and TRBJ2-3, with D possibly being TRBD1 (5 bases). The CDR3 contains 15 residues. V lost 0 bases and J 3 bases, leaving 11 bases between the germline ends. The germline V gene has CDR1 SGHRS and CDR2 YFSETQ.

The table lists this clonotype with a few counts. The chain recombines TRBV7-9 with TRBJ1-1, with D possibly matching TRBD1 (6 bases). V was clipped by 8 bases and J by 1 base, with 20 bases between them. From germline, CDR1 is SEHNR and CDR2 FQNEAQ (reference sequence). The CDR3 loop spans 16 amino acids. CDR3 nucleotide sequence: TGTGCCAGCCAAGAAAAAGGGGGGGGACCGAACACTGAAGCTTTCTTT. Protein product: CASQEKGGGPNTEAFF.

The CDR3 loop is CAGLEGDYTGELFF. CDR3 DNA: TGTGCCGGACTGGAGGGGGATTACACCGGGGAGCTGTTTTTT. This sequence joins TRBV30 and TRBJ2-2, with D perhaps assigned TRBD1 or TRBD2 (6 bases each). Germline CDR1 is GTSNPN and CDR2 is SVGIG (reference sequence). V lost 8 bases to trimming and J lost 3 bases, with 16 bases between them. CDR3 length: 14 amino acids.

The V and J genes are TRBV28 and TRBJ2-1; no definite D call. The CDR3 runs 13 residues. Germline values: CDR1 MDHEN, CDR2 SYDVKM. Between the trimmed V and J ends, which lost 6 bases and 5 bases, there was a span of 11 bases. CDR3 DNA sequence: TGTGCCAGCAGACCCTCCTGGGACAATGAGCAGTTCTTC. This codes for CASRPSWDNEQFF.

There are a few counts of this clonotype. The V call is TRBV10-2, the J call TRBJ2-7; TRBD1 matches 9 bases. The trim removed 4 bases at V and 2 bases at J, leaving 3 bases unmatched. The CDR3 runs to 14 residues. Germline values: CDR1 WSHSY, CDR2 SAAADI. CDR3: CASSGGQGTYEQYF. The CDR3 nucleotides read TGCGCCAGCAGTGGGGGACAGGGTACCTACGAGCAGTACTTC.